This T cell receptor (beta chain) was sequenced in a study of T cell repertoires in cytomegalovirus infection (dated by TCRdb to the late 2010s). As for the study more broadly: Peptide stimulations targeted recently identified HLA-C-restricted CMV epitopes, whose presentation resists viral immunomodulation, together with well-studied HLA-B-restricted epitopes. The HLA type of each donor mattered for the analysis, because public TCR beta signatures pointed to carriage of CMV infection along with the matching HLA type.

Only a few counts were recorded for this clonotype. Its recognized antigen is unknown. No base-level quality is on record; no much larger clone is a single base apart. What the study reported, not specific to this receptor: The ex vivo response was dominated by HLA-C-restricted CMV-specific TCR beta clonotypes, and the single most frequent clonotype in two of eight donors was supplied by these HLA-C-restricted clonotypes. Carriers of CMV infection plus the relevant HLA type were discriminated by the cumulative frequency of public TCR beta family members in the study cohort and in an independent roughly 370-donor cohort.

Sequencing was carried out with an Illumina HiSeq 1500. TCRdb reprocessing: public reads trimmed at Q25 with fastp, clones called with MiXCR, in-frame beta chains kept. Records with the same CDR3 protein are collapsed into one entry carrying the most frequent genes and DNA. The sample yields about half a million distinct CDR3 sequences; more than 30% were counted once. Of the sample, under 20% is held by the ten largest clones. Here V drops 7 bases and J drops 2 bases, and the junction holds 5 bases not matched to any gene. The CDR3 runs 15 amino acids, cysteine and phenylalanine included. The only DNA kept is the CDR3, 45 bases in frame from the first base. The treatment or condition label corresponds to: in vitro stimulation with specific CMV peptide epitopes to enrich CMV-specific T cells.

The chain was built from TRBV12-3 or TRBV12-4 and TRBJ2-5; TRBD2 matches 12 bases in the middle. The source was cultured PBMCs, collected from culture after CMV antigen stimulation. The clonotype was recovered from a human donor in good health (CMV status not recorded). Some clones in this sample may be carry-over from other donors' samples. The nucleotide sequence reads as follows: TGTGCCAGCATCCTCGGACTAGCGGGGCAAGAGACCCAGTACTTC. It specifies CASILGLAGQETQYF.